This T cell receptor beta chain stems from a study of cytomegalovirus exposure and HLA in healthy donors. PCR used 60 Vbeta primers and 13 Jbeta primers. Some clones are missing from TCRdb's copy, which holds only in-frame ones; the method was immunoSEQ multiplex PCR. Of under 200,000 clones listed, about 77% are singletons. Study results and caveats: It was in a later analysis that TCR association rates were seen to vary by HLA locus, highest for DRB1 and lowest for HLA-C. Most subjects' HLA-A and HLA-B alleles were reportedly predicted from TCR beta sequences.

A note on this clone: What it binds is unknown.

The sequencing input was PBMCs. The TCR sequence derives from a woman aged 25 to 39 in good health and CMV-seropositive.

The CDR3 spells CASSQDPPWDRGLNTEAFF. The CDR3 DNA follows: TGTGCCAGCAGCCAAGACCCTCCTTGGGACAGGGGACTGAACACTGAAGCTTTCTTT. The V and J genes are TRBV4-2 and TRBJ1-1; 10 bases line up with TRBD1. CDR1 is LGHNA, CDR2 YNFKEQ, per germline. The V gene end was trimmed by 0 bases and the J gene end by 0 bases; junction bases not matched to a gene: 10. The CDR3 totals 19 residues.